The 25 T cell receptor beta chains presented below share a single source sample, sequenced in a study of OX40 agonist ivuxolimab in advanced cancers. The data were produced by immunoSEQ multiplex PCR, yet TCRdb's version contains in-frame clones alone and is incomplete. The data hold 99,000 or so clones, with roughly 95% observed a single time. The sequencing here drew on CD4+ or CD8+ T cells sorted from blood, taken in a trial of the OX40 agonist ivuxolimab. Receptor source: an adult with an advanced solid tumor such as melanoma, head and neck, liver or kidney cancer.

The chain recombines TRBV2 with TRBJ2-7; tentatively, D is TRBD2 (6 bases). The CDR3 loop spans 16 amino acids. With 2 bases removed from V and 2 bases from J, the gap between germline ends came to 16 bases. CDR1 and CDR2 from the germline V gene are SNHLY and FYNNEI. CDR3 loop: CASSEPRRSGAYEQYF. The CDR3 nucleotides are TGTGCCAGCAGTGAACCCCGACGTAGCGGCGCCTACGAGCAGTACTTC.

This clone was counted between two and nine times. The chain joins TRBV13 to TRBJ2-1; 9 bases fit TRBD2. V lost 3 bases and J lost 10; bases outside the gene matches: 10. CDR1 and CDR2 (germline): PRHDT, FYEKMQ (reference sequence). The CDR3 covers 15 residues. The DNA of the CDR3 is TGTGCCAGCAGCTTCGGCGGCGGGAGGGCCGGCGAGCAGTTCTTC. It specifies CASSFGGGRAGEQFF.

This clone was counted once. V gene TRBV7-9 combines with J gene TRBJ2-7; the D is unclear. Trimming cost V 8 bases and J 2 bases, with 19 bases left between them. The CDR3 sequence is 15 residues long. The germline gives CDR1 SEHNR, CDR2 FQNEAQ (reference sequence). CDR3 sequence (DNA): TGTGCCAGCTCCGACGGCAGATACCTTACCTACGAGCAGTACTTC. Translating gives CASSDGRYLTYEQYF.

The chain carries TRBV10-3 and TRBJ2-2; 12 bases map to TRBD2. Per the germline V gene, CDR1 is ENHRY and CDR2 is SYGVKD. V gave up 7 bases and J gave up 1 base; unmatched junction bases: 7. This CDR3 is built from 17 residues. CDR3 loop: CAIKKSSGRENTGELFF. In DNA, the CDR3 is TGTGCCATCAAGAAATCTAGCGGGAGGGAGAACACCGGGGAGCTGTTTTTT.

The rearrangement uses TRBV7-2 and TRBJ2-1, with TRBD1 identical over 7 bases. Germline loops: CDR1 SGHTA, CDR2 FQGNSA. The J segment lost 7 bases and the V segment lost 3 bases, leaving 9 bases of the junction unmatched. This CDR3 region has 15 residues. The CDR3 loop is CASSFQGGGYNEQFF. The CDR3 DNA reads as TGTGCCAGCAGCTTTCAAGGGGGCGGATATAATGAGCAGTTCTTC.

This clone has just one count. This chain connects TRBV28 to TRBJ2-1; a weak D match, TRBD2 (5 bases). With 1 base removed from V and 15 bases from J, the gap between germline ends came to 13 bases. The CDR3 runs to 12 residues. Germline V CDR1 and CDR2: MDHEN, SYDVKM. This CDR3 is CASSLFVGVPFF. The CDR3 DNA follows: TGTGCCAGCAGTTTATTTGTCGGGGTCCCGTTCTTC.

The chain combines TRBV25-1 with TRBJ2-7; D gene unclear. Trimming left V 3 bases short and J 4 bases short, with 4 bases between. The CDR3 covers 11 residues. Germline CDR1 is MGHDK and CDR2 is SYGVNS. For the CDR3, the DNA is TGTGCCAGCAGTGAGGGGTACGAGCAGTACTTC. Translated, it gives CASSEGYEQYF.

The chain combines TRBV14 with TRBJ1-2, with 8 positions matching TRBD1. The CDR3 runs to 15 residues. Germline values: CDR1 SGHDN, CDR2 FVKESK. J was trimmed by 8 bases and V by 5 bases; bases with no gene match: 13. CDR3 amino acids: CASSTTGTGAWGYTF. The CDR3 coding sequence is TGTGCCAGCAGCACCACCGGGACAGGTGCTTGGGGCTACACCTTC.

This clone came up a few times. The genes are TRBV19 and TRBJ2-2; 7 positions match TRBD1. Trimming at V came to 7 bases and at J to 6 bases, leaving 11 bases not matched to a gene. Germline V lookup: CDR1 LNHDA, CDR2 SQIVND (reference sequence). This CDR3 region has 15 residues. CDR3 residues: CASNSWSRGPGELFF. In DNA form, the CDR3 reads TGTGCCAGTAACTCCTGGAGTAGGGGGCCCGGGGAGCTGTTTTTT. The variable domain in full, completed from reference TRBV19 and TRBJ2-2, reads DGGITQSPKYLFRKEGQNVTLSCEQNLNHDAMYWYRQDPGQGLRLIYYSQIVNDFQKGDIAEGYSVSREKKESFPLTVTSAQKNPTAFYLCASNSWSRGPGELFFGEGSRLTVL.

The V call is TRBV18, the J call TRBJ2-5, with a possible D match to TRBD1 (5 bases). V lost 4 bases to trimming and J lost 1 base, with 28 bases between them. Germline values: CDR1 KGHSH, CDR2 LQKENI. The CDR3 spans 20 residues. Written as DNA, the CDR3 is TGTGCCAGCTCACGCCTAGGCAGGGCTAATCCGTTGGGCGGCCAAGAGACCCAGTACTTC. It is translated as CASSRLGRANPLGGQETQYF.

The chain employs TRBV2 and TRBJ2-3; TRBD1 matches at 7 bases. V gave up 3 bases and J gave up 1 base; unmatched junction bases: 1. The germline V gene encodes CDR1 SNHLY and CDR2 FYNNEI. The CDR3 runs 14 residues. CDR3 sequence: CASSEGQRTDTQYF. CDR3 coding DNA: TGTGCCAGCAGTGAGGGACAGCGCACAGATACGCAGTATTTT.

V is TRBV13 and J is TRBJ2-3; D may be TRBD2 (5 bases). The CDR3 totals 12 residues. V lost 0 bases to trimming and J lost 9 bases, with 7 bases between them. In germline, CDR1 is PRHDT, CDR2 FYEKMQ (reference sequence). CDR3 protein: CASSLGGITQYF. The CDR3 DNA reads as TGTGCCAGCAGCTTAGGCGGGATAACGCAGTATTTT. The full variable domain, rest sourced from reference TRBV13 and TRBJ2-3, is AAGVIQSPRHLIKEKRETATLKCYPIPRHDTVYWYQQGPGQDPQFLISFYEKMQSDKGSIPDRFSAQQFSDYHSELNMSSLELGDSALYFCASSLGGITQYFGPGTRLTVL.

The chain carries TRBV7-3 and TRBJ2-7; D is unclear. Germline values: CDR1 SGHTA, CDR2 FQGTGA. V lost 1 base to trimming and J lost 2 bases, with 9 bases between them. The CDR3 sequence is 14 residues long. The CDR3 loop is CASSLMPGPYEQYF. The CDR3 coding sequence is TGTGCCAGCAGCTTAATGCCGGGCCCCTACGAGCAGTACTTC. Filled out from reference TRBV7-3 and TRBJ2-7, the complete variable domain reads GAGVSQTPSNKVTEKGKYVELRCDPISGHTALYWYRQSLGQGPEFLIYFQGTGAADDSGLPNDRFFAVRPEGSVSTLKIQRTERGDSAVYLCASSLMPGPYEQYFGPGTRLTVT.

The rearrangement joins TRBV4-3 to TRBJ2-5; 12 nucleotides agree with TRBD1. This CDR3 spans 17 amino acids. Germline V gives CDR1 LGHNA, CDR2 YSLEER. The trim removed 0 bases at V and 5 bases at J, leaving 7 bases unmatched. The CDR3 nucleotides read TGCGCCAGCAGCCAAGATTTCGGGACAGGGGGCGCGGAGACCCAGTACTTC. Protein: CASSQDFGTGGAETQYF.

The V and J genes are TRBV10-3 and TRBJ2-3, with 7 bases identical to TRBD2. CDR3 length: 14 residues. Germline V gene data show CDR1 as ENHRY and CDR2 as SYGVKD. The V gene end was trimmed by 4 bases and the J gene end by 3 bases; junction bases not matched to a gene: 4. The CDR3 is CAISGRRETDTQYF. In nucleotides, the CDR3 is TGTGCCATCAGTGGGCGGCGGGAGACAGATACGCAGTATTTT.

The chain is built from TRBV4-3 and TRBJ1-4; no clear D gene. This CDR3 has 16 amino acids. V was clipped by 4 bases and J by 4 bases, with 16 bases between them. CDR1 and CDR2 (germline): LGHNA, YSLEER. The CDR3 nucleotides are TGCGCCAGCAGCCCGACCCTTGACGGTTTTAATGAAAAACTGTTTTTT. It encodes CASSPTLDGFNEKLFF.

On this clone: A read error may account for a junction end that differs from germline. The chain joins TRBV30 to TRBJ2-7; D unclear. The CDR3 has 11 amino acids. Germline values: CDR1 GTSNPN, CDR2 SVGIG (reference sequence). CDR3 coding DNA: TGTGCCTCGAGTCCGGGCTACGAGCAGTACTTC. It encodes CASSPGYEQYF.

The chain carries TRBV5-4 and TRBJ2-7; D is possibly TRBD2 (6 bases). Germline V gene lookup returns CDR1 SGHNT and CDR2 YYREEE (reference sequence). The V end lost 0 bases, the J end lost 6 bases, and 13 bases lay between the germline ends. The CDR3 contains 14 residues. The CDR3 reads CASSLEYRRGEQYF. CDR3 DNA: TGTGCCAGCAGCTTGGAGTACAGGAGGGGCGAGCAGTACTTC. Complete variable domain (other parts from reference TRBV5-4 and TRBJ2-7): ETGVTQSPTHLIKTRGQQVTLRCSSQSGHNTVSWYQQALGQGPQFIFQYYREEENGRGNFPPRFSGLQFPNYSSELNVNALELDDSALYLCASSLEYRRGEQYFGPGTRLTVT.

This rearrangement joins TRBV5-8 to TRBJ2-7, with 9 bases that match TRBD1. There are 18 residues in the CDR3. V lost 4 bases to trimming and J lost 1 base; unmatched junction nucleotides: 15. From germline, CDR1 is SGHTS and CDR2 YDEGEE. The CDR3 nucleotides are TGTGCCAGCAGCACGCAATCCGGGTGGGGACAGGGATCCTACGAGCAGTACTTC. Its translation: CASSTQSGWGQGSYEQYF.

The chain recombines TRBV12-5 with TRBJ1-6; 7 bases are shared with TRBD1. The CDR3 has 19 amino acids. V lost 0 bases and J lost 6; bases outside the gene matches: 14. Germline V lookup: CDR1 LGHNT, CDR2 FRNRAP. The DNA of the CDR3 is TGTGCTAGTGGTTTGGTACGAGGACCGCCTCAGGGGGTTAATTCACCCCTCCACTTT. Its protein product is CASGLVRGPPQGVNSPLHF. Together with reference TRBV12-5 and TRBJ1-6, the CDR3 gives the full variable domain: DARVTQTPRHKVTEMGQEVTMRCQPILGHNTVFWYRQTMMQGLELLAYFRNRAPLDDSGMPKDRFSAEMPDATLATLKIQPSEPRDSAVYFCASGLVRGPPQGVNSPLHFGNGTRLTVT.

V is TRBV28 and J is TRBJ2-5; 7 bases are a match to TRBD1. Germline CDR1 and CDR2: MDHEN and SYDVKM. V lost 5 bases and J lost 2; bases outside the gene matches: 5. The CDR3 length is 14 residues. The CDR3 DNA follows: TGTGCCAGCAGTATGAGGGGGCTTCAAGAGACCCAGTACTTC. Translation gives CASSMRGLQETQYF.

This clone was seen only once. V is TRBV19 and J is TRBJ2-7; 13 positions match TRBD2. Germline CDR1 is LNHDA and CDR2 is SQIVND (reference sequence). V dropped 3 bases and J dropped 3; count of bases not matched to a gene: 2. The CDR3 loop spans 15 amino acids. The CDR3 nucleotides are TGTGCCAGTAGTATGGGACTAGCGGGGCTCTACGAGCAGTACTTC. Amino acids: CASSMGLAGLYEQYF. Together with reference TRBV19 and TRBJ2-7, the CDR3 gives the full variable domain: DGGITQSPKYLFRKEGQNVTLSCEQNLNHDAMYWYRQDPGQGLRLIYYSQIVNDFQKGDIAEGYSVSREKKESFPLTVTSAQKNPTAFYLCASSMGLAGLYEQYFGPGTRLTVT.

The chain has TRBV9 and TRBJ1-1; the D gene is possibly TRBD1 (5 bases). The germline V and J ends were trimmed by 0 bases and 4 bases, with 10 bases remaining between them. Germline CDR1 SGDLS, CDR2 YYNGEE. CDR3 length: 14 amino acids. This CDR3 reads CASSVATGGTEAFF. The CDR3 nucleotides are TGTGCCAGCAGCGTAGCTACAGGCGGCACTGAAGCTTTCTTT.

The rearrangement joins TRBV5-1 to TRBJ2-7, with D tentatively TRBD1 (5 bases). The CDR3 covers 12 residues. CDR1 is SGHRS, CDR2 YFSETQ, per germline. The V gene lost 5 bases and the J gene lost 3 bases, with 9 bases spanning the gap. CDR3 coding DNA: TGCGCCAGCAGTATCCAGGGCTACGAGCAGTACTTC. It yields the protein CASSIQGYEQYF.

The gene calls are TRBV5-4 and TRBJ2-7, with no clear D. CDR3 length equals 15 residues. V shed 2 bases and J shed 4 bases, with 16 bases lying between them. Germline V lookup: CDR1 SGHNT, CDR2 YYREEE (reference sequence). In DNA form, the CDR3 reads TGTGCCAGCAGCTTAAGGGAACAACCTTGGTACGAGCAGTACTTC. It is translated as CASSLREQPWYEQYF. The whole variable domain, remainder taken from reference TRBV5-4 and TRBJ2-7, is ETGVTQSPTHLIKTRGQQVTLRCSSQSGHNTVSWYQQALGQGPQFIFQYYREEENGRGNFPPRFSGLQFPNYSSELNVNALELDDSALYLCASSLREQPWYEQYFGPGTRLTVT.